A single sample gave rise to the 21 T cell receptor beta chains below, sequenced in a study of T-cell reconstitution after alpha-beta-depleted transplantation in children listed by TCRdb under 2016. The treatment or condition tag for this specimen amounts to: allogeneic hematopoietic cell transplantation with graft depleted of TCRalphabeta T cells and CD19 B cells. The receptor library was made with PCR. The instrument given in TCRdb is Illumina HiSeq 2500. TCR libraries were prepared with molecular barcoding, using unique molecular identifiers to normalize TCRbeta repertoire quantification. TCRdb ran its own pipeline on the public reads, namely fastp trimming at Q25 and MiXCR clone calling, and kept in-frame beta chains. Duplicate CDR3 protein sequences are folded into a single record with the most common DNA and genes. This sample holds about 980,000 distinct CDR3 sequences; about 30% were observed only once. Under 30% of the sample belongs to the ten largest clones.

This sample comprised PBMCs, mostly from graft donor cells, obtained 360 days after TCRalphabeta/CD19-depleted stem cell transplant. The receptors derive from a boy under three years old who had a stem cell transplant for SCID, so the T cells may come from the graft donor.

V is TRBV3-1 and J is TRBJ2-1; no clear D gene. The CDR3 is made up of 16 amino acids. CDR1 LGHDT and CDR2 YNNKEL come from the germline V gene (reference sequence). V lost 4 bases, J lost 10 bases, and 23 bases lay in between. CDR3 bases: TGTGCCAGCAGCCCCATAGACGTCGCCCGGGTTGCCGAGCAGTTCTTC. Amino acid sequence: CASSPIDVARVAEQFF.

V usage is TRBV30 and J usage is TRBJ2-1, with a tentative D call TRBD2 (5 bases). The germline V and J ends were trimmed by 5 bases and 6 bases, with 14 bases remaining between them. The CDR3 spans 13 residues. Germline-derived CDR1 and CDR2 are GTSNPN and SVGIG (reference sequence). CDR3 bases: TGTGCCTGGGGGCCCGGGGTTAGCAATGAGCAGTTCTTC. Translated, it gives CAWGPGVSNEQFF.

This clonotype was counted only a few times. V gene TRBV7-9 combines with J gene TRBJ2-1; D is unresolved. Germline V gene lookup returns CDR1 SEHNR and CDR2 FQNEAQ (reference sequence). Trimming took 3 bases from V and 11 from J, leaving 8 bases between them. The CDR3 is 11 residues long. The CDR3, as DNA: TGTGCCAGCAGCTTCAACCCCAAGCAGTTCTTC. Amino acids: CASSFNPKQFF.

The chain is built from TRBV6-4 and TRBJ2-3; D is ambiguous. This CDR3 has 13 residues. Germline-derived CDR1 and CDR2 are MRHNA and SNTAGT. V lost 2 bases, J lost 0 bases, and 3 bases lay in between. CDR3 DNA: TGTGCCAGCAGTGACCAAAGCACAGATACGCAGTATTTT. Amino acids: CASSDQSTDTQYF.

CDR3 sequence (DNA): TGCGCCAGCAGCCAAGGGTTACAGGGGAGTCAGCCCCAGCATTTT. It yields the protein CASSQGLQGSQPQHF. The chain recombines TRBV4-3 with TRBJ1-5; the match to TRBD1 covers 7 bases. The V gene's germline CDR1 is LGHNA and CDR2 YSLEER. V was pared by 1 base and J by 6 bases, with 6 bases of the junction left unmatched. This CDR3 comprises 15 residues.

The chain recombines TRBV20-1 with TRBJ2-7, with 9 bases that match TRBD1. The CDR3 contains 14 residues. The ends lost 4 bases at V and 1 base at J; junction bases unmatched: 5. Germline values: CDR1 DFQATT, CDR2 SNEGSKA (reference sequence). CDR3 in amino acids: CSATPGTGSYEQYF. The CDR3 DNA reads TGCAGTGCTACTCCCGGGACAGGGTCCTACGAGCAGTACTTC.

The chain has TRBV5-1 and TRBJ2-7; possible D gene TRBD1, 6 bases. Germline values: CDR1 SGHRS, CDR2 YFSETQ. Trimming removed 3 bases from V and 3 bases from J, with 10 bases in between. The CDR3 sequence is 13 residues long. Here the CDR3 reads CASSSRGGYEQYF. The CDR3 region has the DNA TGCGCCAGCAGCTCCCGAGGGGGCTACGAGCAGTACTTC.

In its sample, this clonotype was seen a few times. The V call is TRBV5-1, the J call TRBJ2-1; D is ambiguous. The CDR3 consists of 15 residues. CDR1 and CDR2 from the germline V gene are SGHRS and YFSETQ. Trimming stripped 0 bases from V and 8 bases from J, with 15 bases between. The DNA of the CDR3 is TGCGCCAGCAGCTTGGGGGTCGCTAGGATCGATGAGCAGTTCTTC. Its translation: CASSLGVARIDEQFF.

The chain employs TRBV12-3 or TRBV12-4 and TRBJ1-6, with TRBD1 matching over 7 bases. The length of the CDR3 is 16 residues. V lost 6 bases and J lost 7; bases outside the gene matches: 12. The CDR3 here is CASSLPEGAVNSPLHF. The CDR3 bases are TGTGCCAGCAGCCTTCCGGAGGGGGCCGTAAATTCACCCCTCCACTTT.

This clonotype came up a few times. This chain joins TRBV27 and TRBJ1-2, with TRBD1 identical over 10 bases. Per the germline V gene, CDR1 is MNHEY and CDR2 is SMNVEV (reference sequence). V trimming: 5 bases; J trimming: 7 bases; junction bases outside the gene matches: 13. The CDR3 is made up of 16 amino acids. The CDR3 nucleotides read TGTGCCAGCAGTCGTACTACCGGGACAGGGGTAGGTGGCTACACCTTC. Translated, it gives CASSRTTGTGVGGYTF.

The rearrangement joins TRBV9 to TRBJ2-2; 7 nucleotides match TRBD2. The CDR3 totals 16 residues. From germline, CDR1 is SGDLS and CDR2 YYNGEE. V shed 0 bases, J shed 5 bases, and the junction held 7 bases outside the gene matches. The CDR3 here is CASSVGRGGVTGELFF. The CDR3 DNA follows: TGTGCCAGCAGCGTAGGGCGCGGGGGTGTGACCGGGGAGCTGTTTTTT.

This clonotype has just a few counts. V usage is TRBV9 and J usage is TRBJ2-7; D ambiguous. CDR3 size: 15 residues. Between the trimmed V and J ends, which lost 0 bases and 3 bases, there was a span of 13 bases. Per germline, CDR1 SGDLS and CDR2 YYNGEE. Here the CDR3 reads CASSVVPVFFYEQYF. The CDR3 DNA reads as TGTGCCAGCAGCGTAGTACCCGTCTTCTTCTACGAGCAGTACTTC.

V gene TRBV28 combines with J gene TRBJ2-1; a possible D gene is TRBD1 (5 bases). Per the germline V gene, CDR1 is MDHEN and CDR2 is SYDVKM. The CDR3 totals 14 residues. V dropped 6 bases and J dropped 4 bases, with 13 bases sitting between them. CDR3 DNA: TGTGCCAGCAGACAGCCAGGGTCGTACAATGAGCAGTTCTTC. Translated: CASRQPGSYNEQFF.

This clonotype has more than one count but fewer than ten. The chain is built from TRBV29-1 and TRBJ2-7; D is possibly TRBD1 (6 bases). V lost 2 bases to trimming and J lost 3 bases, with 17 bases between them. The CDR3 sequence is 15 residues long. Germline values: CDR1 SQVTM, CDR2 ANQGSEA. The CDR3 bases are TGCAGCGTTGAATTGCTAGGGGACATTTACTACGAGCAGTACTTC. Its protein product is CSVELLGDIYYEQYF.

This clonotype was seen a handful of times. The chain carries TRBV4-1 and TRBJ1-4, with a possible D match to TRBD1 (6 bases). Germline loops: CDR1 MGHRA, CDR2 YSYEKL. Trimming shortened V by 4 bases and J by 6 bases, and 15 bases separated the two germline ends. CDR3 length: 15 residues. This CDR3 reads CASSPTRTEDEKLFF. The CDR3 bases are TGCGCCAGCAGCCCGACCAGGACAGAGGATGAAAAACTGTTTTTT.

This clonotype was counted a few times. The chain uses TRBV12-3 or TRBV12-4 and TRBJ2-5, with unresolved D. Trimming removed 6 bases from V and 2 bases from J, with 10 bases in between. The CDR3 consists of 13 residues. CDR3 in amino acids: CASRAALQETQYF. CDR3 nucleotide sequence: TGTGCCAGCAGGGCAGCGCTTCAAGAGACCCAGTACTTC.

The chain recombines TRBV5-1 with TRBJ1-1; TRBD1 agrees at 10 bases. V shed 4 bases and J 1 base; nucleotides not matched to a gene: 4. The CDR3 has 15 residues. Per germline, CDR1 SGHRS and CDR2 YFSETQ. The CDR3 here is CASSAWTGGNTEAFF. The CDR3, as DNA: TGCGCCAGCAGCGCATGGACAGGGGGGAACACTGAAGCTTTCTTT. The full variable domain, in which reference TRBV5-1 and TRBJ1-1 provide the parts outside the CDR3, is KAGVTQTPRYLIKTRGQQVTLSCSPISGHRSVSWYQQTPGQGLQFLFEYFSETQRNKGNFPGRFSGRQFSNSRSEMNVSTLELGDSALYLCASSAWTGGNTEAFFGQGTRLTVV.

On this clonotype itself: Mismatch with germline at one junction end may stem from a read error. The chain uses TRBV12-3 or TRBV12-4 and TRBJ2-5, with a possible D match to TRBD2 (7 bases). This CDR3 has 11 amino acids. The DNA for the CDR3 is TGTGCCAGCAGTTTGGTCGGGGGGCCGAACTTC. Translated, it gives CASSLVGGPNF.

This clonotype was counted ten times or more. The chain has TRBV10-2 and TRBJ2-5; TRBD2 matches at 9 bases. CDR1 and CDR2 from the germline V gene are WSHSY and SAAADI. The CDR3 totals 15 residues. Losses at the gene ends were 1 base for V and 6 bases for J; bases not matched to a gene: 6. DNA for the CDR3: TGCGCCAGCAGTGAGTTCCTAGCGGGGCCAAAGACCCAGTACTTC. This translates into CASSEFLAGPKTQYF.

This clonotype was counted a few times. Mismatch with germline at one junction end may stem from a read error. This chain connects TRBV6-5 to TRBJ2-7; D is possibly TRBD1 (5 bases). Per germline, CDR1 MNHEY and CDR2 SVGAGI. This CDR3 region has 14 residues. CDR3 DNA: TGTGCCAGCAGTGACTCCGGACACTCCTACGAGCAGTACTTC. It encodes CASSDSGHSYEQYF.

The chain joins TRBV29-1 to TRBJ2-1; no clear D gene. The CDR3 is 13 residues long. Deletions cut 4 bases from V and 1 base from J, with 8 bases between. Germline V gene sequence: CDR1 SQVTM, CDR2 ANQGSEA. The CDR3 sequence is CSVVQVSYNEQFF. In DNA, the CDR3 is TGCAGCGTTGTGCAGGTTTCCTACAATGAGCAGTTCTTC.